A single sample gave rise to the 21 T cell receptor beta chains below, sequenced in a study of blood T cell repertoires in COVID-19. Libraries were prepared by immunoSEQ multiplex PCR; TCRdb keeps only in-frame clonotypes and omits some of them. This table holds about 97,000 clones, around 90% found once. Sequenced material: peripheral blood. The receptor source for this set is a woman aged 45-65 years with COVID-19, enrolled during active disease.

This clone showed up just a few times. The rearrangement uses TRBV12-3 or TRBV12-4 and TRBJ1-5; D is ambiguous. V gave up 5 bases and J gave up 11 bases, with 10 bases separating them. The CDR3 extends over 11 amino acids. The CDR3 DNA reads as TGTGCCAGCAGTCAATCGAGGACCCAGCATTTT. Translated: CASSQSRTQHF.

The chain recombines TRBV7-6 with TRBJ2-7, with 9 positions matching TRBD2. The germline CDR1 and CDR2 sequences are SGHVS and FNYEAQ. This CDR3 has 15 residues. Trimming cost V 5 bases and J 0 bases; bases outside gene matches: 5. The CDR3 here is CASSPSGGSSYEQYF. For the CDR3, the DNA is TGTGCCAGCAGCCCAAGCGGGGGGAGCTCCTACGAGCAGTACTTC.

V gene TRBV3-1 (or the pseudogene TRBV3-2) combines with J gene TRBJ1-1, with TRBD1 as a possible D gene (6 bases). The V and J ends lost 2 bases and 0 bases respectively, with 16 bases between them. The germline gives CDR1 LGHDT, CDR2 YNNKEL (reference sequence). The CDR3 extends over 17 amino acids. The DNA of the CDR3 is TGTGCCAGCAGCCAAACCCGTGACAGGCCCTTGAACACTGAAGCTTTCTTT. Its protein product is CASSQTRDRPLNTEAFF.

This clone was picked up a small number of times. The chain combines TRBV7-2 with TRBJ2-7; a weak D match, TRBD2 (6 bases). Trimming took 3 bases from V and 2 from J, leaving 11 bases between them. CDR3 length equals 14 residues. Germline-derived CDR1 and CDR2 are SGHTA and FQGNSA. The CDR3 DNA sequence: TGTGCCAGCAGCTTGGGGAGGAGTACCTACGAGCAGTACTTC. Its translation: CASSLGRSTYEQYF.

This clone was counted once. The V call is TRBV7-2, the J call TRBJ2-3; D is perhaps TRBD2 (5 bases). With 5 bases removed from V and 3 bases from J, the gap between germline ends came to 12 bases. CDR1 is SGHTA and CDR2 is FQGNSA in the germline V gene. This CDR3 spans 14 amino acids. CDR3 in DNA: TGTGCCAGCAGCCCCCAGACTAATACAGATACGCAGTATTTT. This translates into CASSPQTNTDTQYF. The variable domain in full, completed from reference TRBV7-2 and TRBJ2-3, reads GAGVSQSPSNKVTEKGKDVELRCDPISGHTALYWYRQSLGQGLEFLIYFQGNSAPDKSGLPSDRFSAERTGGSVSTLTIQRTQQEDSAVYLCASSPQTNTDTQYFGPGTRLTVL.

The V call is TRBV28, the J call TRBJ1-6, with 7 bases fitting TRBD1. Germline CDR1 MDHEN, CDR2 SYDVKM. This CDR3 is 16 amino acids long. The J segment lost 4 bases and the V segment lost 5 bases, leaving 8 bases of the junction unmatched. For the CDR3, the DNA is TGTGCCAGCAGTCTCCCCCTACAGGGGTATAATTCACCCCTCCACTTT. This translates into CASSLPLQGYNSPLHF.

J is TRBJ1-2 and V is TRBV4-1, with 9 bases fitting TRBD1. Germline assignment: CDR1 MGHRA and CDR2 YSYEKL. Losses at the gene ends were 2 bases for V and 5 bases for J; bases not matched to a gene: 6. This CDR3 has 15 residues. CDR3 in DNA: TGCGCCAGCAGCCAACCCGGACAGGGGAGGTATGGCTACACCTTC. This translates into CASSQPGQGRYGYTF.

V is TRBV5-1 and J is TRBJ2-5, with TRBD2 identical over 8 bases. Trimming cost V 0 bases and J 2 bases; bases outside gene matches: 9. The V gene's germline CDR1 is SGHRS and CDR2 YFSETQ. The CDR3 consists of 17 residues. CDR3 coding DNA: TGCGCCAGCAGCTTGGGGCTATTAGCGGGACAACAAGAGACCCAGTACTTC. Translated: CASSLGLLAGQQETQYF.

This clone was counted a few times. This chain connects TRBV5-1 to TRBJ2-7; TRBD1 matches at 9 bases. The germline V gene has CDR1 SGHRS and CDR2 YFSETQ. The CDR3 is made up of 13 amino acids. Trimming at V came to 0 bases and at J to 6 bases, leaving 1 base not matched to a gene. The CDR3 is CASSLGQGGEQYF. DNA for the CDR3: TGCGCCAGCAGCTTGGGACAGGGGGGCGAGCAGTACTTC.

The V gene is TRBV5-6, the J gene TRBJ2-3; possible D gene TRBD1, 5 bases. Trimming removed 1 base at V and 3 bases at J, with 9 bases between. Per the germline V gene, CDR1 is SGHDT and CDR2 is YYEEEE. This CDR3 has 14 residues. Here the CDR3 reads CASSLTGLTDTQYF. The CDR3 DNA reads TGTGCCAGCAGCTTGACAGGTTTGACAGATACGCAGTATTTT.

This clone was picked up a small number of times. V usage is TRBV10-3 and J usage is TRBJ2-2, with 9 bases lining up with TRBD1. Germline V CDR1 and CDR2: ENHRY, SYGVKD. CDR3 length: 16 residues. The V and J ends lost 3 bases and 7 bases, in that order; junction bases with no gene match: 9. The CDR3 here is CAISDSGTGTNGELFF. The CDR3 nucleotides are TGTGCCATCAGTGACTCCGGGACAGGGACCAACGGGGAGCTGTTTTTT.

V is TRBV19 and J is TRBJ1-2; TRBD1 agrees at 10 bases. This CDR3 region has 18 residues. With 5 bases clipped from V and 0 bases from J, the junction kept 12 bases outside the gene matches. Per germline, CDR1 LNHDA and CDR2 SQIVND (reference sequence). Here the CDR3 DNA reads TGTGCCAGTAGTCACGCGGACAGGGGGAGGGTAGCTAACTATGGCTACACCTTC. The encoded protein is CASSHADRGRVANYGYTF.

The chain couples TRBV12-3 or TRBV12-4 to TRBJ1-1, with 7 bases that match TRBD1. V gave up 7 bases and J gave up 4 bases; unmatched junction bases: 6. The CDR3 is 13 residues long. The CDR3: CASIETGVTEAFF. In DNA form, the CDR3 reads TGTGCCAGCATTGAAACAGGGGTCACTGAAGCTTTCTTT.

The chain is built from TRBV30 and TRBJ2-1; a possible D gene is TRBD2 (6 bases). The V gene lost 2 bases and the J gene lost 3 bases, with 14 bases spanning the gap. CDR1 is GTSNPN and CDR2 is SVGIG in the germline V gene (reference sequence). CDR3 length: 15 amino acids. The CDR3 reads CAWSRPSDYYNEQFF. CDR3 bases: TGTGCCTGGAGTAGGCCTAGCGATTACTACAATGAGCAGTTCTTC. The full variable domain, in which reference TRBV30 and TRBJ2-1 provide the parts outside the CDR3, is SQTIHQWPATLVQPVGSPLSLECTVEGTSNPNLYWYRQAAGRGLQLLFYSVGIGQISSEVPQNLSASRPQDRQFILSSKKLLLSDSGFYLCAWSRPSDYYNEQFFGPGTRLTVL.

The genes are TRBV7-6 and TRBJ1-2; D is undetermined. The germline gives CDR1 SGHVS, CDR2 FNYEAQ. V lost 0 bases, J lost 3 bases, and 11 bases lay in between. This CDR3 comprises 15 residues. CDR3 amino acids: CASSLASTVDYGYTF. The CDR3 DNA reads TGTGCCAGCAGCTTAGCGTCTACAGTCGACTATGGCTACACCTTC.

This clone was found once. In nucleotides, the CDR3 is TGTGCCAGCAGCCGGACAGGGCCCAATCAGCCCCAGCATTTT. Translation gives CASSRTGPNQPQHF. The chain joins TRBV6-5 to TRBJ1-5; 8 nucleotides match TRBD1. CDR1 and CDR2 from the germline V gene are MNHEY and SVGAGI. The junction had 4 bases not matched to a gene; V was cut back by 6 bases and J by 3 bases. This CDR3 has 14 residues.

The rearrangement uses TRBV7-2 and TRBJ2-1; D is perhaps TRBD2 (5 bases). The germline V gene has CDR1 SGHTA and CDR2 FQGNSA. The CDR3 totals 15 residues. With 1 base removed from V and 6 bases from J, the gap between germline ends came to 13 bases. The CDR3 region is CASSLGDLLGNEQFF. The CDR3 DNA sequence: TGTGCCAGCAGCTTAGGGGATTTACTAGGCAATGAGCAGTTCTTC.

In this sample, this clone turned up a few times. The rearrangement links TRBV5-5 to TRBJ1-1; the D gene is possibly TRBD1 (6 bases). The CDR3 extends over 16 amino acids. The V end lost 4 bases, the J end lost 1 base, and 17 bases lay between the germline ends. Germline CDR1 reads SGHKS; CDR2 reads YYEKEE (reference sequence). This CDR3 is CASSQQGRWKNTEAFF. The CDR3 DNA follows: TGTGCCAGCAGCCAACAGGGTCGGTGGAAGAACACTGAAGCTTTCTTT.

This chain connects TRBV30 to TRBJ2-7; 9 bases are a match to TRBD1. CDR3 length: 13 amino acids. The germline V gene encodes CDR1 GTSNPN and CDR2 SVGIG (reference sequence). Losses at the gene ends were 5 bases for V and 2 bases for J; bases not matched to a gene: 4. The CDR3 protein is CAWGTGMTYEQYF. Here the CDR3 DNA reads TGTGCCTGGGGGACAGGGATGACCTACGAGCAGTACTTC.

This chain uses TRBV19 with TRBJ2-2; 9 bases match TRBD2. This CDR3 region has 16 residues. Trimming at V came to 5 bases and at J to 0 bases, leaving 4 bases not matched to a gene. Germline V CDR1 and CDR2: LNHDA, SQIVND (reference sequence). Written as DNA, the CDR3 is TGTGCCAGTAGTGATCTAGCGGGAACGAACACCGGGGAGCTGTTTTTT. Its protein is CASSDLAGTNTGELFF. The full variable domain, rest sourced from reference TRBV19 and TRBJ2-2, is DGGITQSPKYLFRKEGQNVTLSCEQNLNHDAMYWYRQDPGQGLRLIYYSQIVNDFQKGDIAEGYSVSREKKESFPLTVTSAQKNPTAFYLCASSDLAGTNTGELFFGEGSRLTVL.

As for this clone: Additional DNA sequences in this sample encode the identical CDR3. The chain couples TRBV6-2 or TRBV6-3 to TRBJ1-5; D gene uncertain. This CDR3 comprises 15 residues. Trimming removed 0 bases at V and 7 bases at J, with 13 bases between. Per germline, CDR1 MNHEY and CDR2 SVGEGT. DNA of the CDR3: TGTGCCAGCAGTTACTCCCCGGGAGGGTTCCAGCCCCAGCATTTT. Its translation is CASSYSPGGFQPQHF.